This TCR beta chain was documented in a study of cytomegalovirus exposure and HLA in healthy donors. Study-level results: Cytomegalovirus status was reportedly diagnosed by the classifier with high sensitivity and specificity. Near-uniform donor sequencing depth was presumed by presence/absence analyses. A later analysis showed that HLA-associated TCR beta chains had undergone more clonal expansion than equally common others.

The primer mix had 60 Vbeta and 13 Jbeta primers. Profiling relied on immunoSEQ multiplex PCR, and the TCRdb table lists in-frame clones only, not all of them. This sample's clone table lists approximately 96,000 clones. The CDR3 contains 16 residues. Germline CDR1 and CDR2: MGHRA and YSYEKL. V was pared by 4 bases and J by 5 bases, with 18 bases between. Concerning this clone itself: Its antigen is currently unknown.

V usage is TRBV4-1 and J usage is TRBJ2-1; D may be TRBD1 (7 bases). The sequenced material came from PBMCs. This TCR derives from a girl aged 10 to 17 in good health and CMV-seropositive. CDR3 loop: CASSPLGRDSHNEQFF. DNA for the CDR3: TGCGCCAGCAGCCCTTTGGGGCGGGACAGCCACAATGAGCAGTTCTTC.